One sample yielded the 27 T cell receptor beta chains listed below, sequenced in a study of glioma-infiltrating T cells. Amplification of TCR alpha and beta CDR3 regions from RNA used iRepertoire nested multiplex PCR. A single record per CDR3 protein comes from TCRdb applying MiXCR to the multiplex PCR reads. The sample consists of around 190,000 distinct CDR3 sequences, roughly 45% of them appearing once. Sequenced input: glioma tissue, nonneoplastic brain tissue, or PBMCs (not recorded which). The receptors stem from a human donor with low-grade glioma or glioblastoma, undergoing nonglioma brain surgery, or in good health (not recorded which).

About this clonotype: This may be a read error: a much more frequent sequence differs by one nucleotide. CDR3 sequence (DNA): TGTGCCAGCAGTCGACAGGGCTCTTACACAGATACGCAGTATTTT. Its translation is CASSRQGSYTDTQYF. The chain joins TRBV28 to TRBJ2-3, with 7 bases that match TRBD1. CDR3 length: 15 amino acids. Germline V gene sequence: CDR1 MDHEN, CDR2 SYDVKM. V gave up 5 bases and J gave up 2 bases; unmatched junction bases: 7. Using reference TRBV28 and TRBJ2-3 for the parts outside the CDR3, the full variable domain is DVKVTQSSRYLVKRTGEKVFLECVQDMDHENMFWYRQDPGLGLRLIYFSYDVKMKEKGDIPEGYSVSREKKERFSLILESASTNQTSMYLCASSRQGSYTDTQYFGPGTRLTVL.

Only a few counts were recorded for this clonotype. This clone may be a read error of a much larger clone one base away. The V and J genes are TRBV4-1 and TRBJ2-7; 9 positions match TRBD1. The CDR3 extends over 13 amino acids. With 4 bases clipped from V and 6 bases from J, the junction kept 4 bases outside the gene matches. The germline V gene has CDR1 MGHRA and CDR2 YSYEKL. CDR3 region: CASSLKTGGEQYF. The CDR3 DNA reads TGCGCCAGCAGCCTAAAGACAGGGGGCGAGCAGTACTTC.

With regard to this clonotype: Being one base from a much bigger clone, this may be a read error. The J gene is TRBJ1-4, the V gene TRBV2; D gene uncertain. CDR1 is SNHLY and CDR2 is FYNNEI in the germline V gene. This CDR3 spans 17 amino acids. Trimming removed 6 bases at V and 4 bases at J, with 21 bases between. CDR3 in amino acids: CASSGSPRVGVNEKLFF. The CDR3 DNA sequence: TGTGCCAGCAGCGGATCCCCCCGGGTGGGAGTTAATGAAAAACTGTTTTTT. The full variable domain, rest sourced from reference TRBV2 and TRBJ1-4, is EPEVTQTPSHQVTQMGQEVILRCVPISNHLYFYWYRQILGQKVEFLVSFYNNEISEKSEIFDDQFSVERPDGSNFTLKIRSTKLEDSAMYFCASSGSPRVGVNEKLFFGSGTQLSVL.

On this clonotype itself: At one end, the junction sequence differs from germline, possibly due to a read error. The chain recombines TRBV5-4 with TRBJ2-2, with unresolved D. This CDR3 comprises 13 residues. Germline V gene lookup returns CDR1 SGHNT and CDR2 YYREEE (reference sequence). The CDR3 here is CVSSFTDTGELFF. CDR3 nucleotides: TGTGTCAGCAGCTTTACGGACACCGGGGAGCTGTTTTTT.

Comments on this clonotype: One end of the junction is discordant with germline, which a read error may explain. J is TRBJ1-6 and V is TRBV6-5; D is perhaps TRBD1 (5 bases). Germline loops: CDR1 MNHEY, CDR2 SVGAGI. This CDR3 spans 14 amino acids. CDR3 loop: CARSERGIASTLHF. DNA for the CDR3: TGTGCCAGAAGTGAACGGGGGATCGCTTCAACCCTCCACTTT.

In the case of this clonotype: A read error may be the cause here, since a much bigger clone is one base away. V and J are TRBV7-9 and TRBJ2-1; TRBD2 agrees at 8 bases. Germline assignment: CDR1 SEHNR and CDR2 FQNEAQ (reference sequence). V was clipped by 7 bases and J by 9 bases; unmatched bases: 11. The CDR3 is 14 amino acids. CDR3 loop: CASTLLAGPVEQFF. CDR3 nucleotide sequence: TGTGCCAGCACCCTCCTAGCGGGTCCTGTTGAGCAGTTCTTC.

In the case of this clonotype: Since a much larger clone is just one base distant, this may be a read error. V is TRBV3-1 and J is TRBJ2-7; TRBD1 matches 12 bases. The V and J ends lost 2 bases and 9 bases, in that order; junction bases with no gene match: 8. The CDR3 runs 15 residues. Germline values: CDR1 LGHDT, CDR2 YNNKEL (reference sequence). CDR3: CASSQPGQGAHGQYF. CDR3 nucleotides: TGTGCCAGCAGCCAACCGGGACAGGGGGCCCACGGGCAGTACTTC.

The chain couples TRBV28 to TRBJ2-3, with D maybe TRBD1 (6 bases). The CDR3 loop spans 16 amino acids. Germline V gives CDR1 MDHEN, CDR2 SYDVKM. V lost 2 bases and J 2 bases, leaving 14 bases between the germline ends. The CDR3 region is CASSLGTMQVTDTQYF. CDR3 DNA sequence: TGTGCCAGCAGTTTAGGGACAATGCAGGTCACAGATACGCAGTATTTT.

Regarding this clonotype: The final CDR3 position lacks the conserved phenylalanine or tryptophan, pointing to a likely read error. V gene TRBV12-3 or TRBV12-4 combines with J gene TRBJ2-3; unclear D gene. The CDR3 is 12 residues long. The germline V and J ends were trimmed by 3 bases and 4 bases, with 5 bases remaining between them. CDR3 in DNA: TGTGCCAGCAGTTTCTCCCCAGATACGCAGTATTCT. It yields the protein CASSFSPDTQYS.

For this clonotype: A read error is possible here, since a much larger clone lies one base away. This CDR3 is missing its conserved last phenylalanine or tryptophan, likely due to a read error. This chain uses TRBV28 with TRBJ2-7; TRBD2 matches at 9 bases. V lost 3 bases to trimming and J lost 3 bases; unmatched junction nucleotides: 9. Germline-derived CDR1 and CDR2 are MDHEN and SYDVKM. The CDR3 runs to 16 residues. CDR3 loop: CASSFRAGGKIYEQYL. CDR3 DNA: TGTGCCAGCAGTTTCCGAGCGGGAGGAAAGATCTACGAGCAGTACCTC.

This clonotype was counted between two and nine times. This rearrangement joins TRBV4-1 to TRBJ2-5; 7 bases match TRBD1. CDR1 and CDR2 (germline): MGHRA, YSYEKL. Trimming took 1 base from V and 2 from J; bases not matched to a gene: 7. CDR3 length equals 16 residues. CDR3 region: CASSQGGQLVQETQYF. The CDR3 DNA sequence: TGCGCCAGCAGCCAAGGGGGACAGTTGGTGCAAGAGACCCAGTACTTC.

On this clonotype: A much more abundant neighbour one base away suggests this may be a read error. The V gene is TRBV20-1, the J gene TRBJ2-7; D gene ambiguous. CDR1 and CDR2 (germline): DFQATT, SNEGSKA (reference sequence). There are 16 residues in the CDR3. The CDR3 nucleotides are TGCAGTGCTAGACCAGTCCGGCTTCGTAGCTCCTACGAGAAGTACTTC. Its protein is CSARPVRLRSSYEKYF.

The chain links TRBV5-1 to TRBJ2-1; TRBD1 might be the D (5 bases). Trimming took 1 base from V and 8 from J, leaving 16 bases between them. The CDR3 is 15 residues long. CDR1 SGHRS and CDR2 YFSETQ come from the germline V gene. The CDR3 bases are TGCGCCAGCAGCTTGAGACGAATAACAGGCGATGAGCAGTTCTTC. Its protein product is CASSLRRITGDEQFF.

CDR3 in DNA: TGTGCCAGCAGTGCTTTAGGGACTAGCATCTATGAGCAGTTCTTC. It codes for CASSALGTSIYEQFF. The J gene is TRBJ2-1, the V gene TRBV6-1; TRBD2 matches 9 bases. V lost 4 bases, J lost 8 bases, and 9 bases stayed unmatched. The CDR3 sequence is 15 residues long. Germline loops: CDR1 MNHNS, CDR2 SASEGT.

A word on this clonotype: This may be a read error: a much more frequent sequence differs by one nucleotide. The V gene is TRBV19, the J gene TRBJ1-1; possible D gene TRBD1, 6 bases. Looked up from germline, CDR1 is LNHDA and CDR2 is SQIVND (reference sequence). CDR3 length: 13 residues. The CDR3 is CASSIGQNTEALF. DNA of the CDR3: TGTGCCAGTAGTATCGGACAGAACACTGAAGCTCTCTTT.

This clonotype was counted a single time. A much larger clone differs from this one at a single base, so this may be a read error. The chain employs TRBV12-3 or TRBV12-4 and TRBJ2-3; no firm D call. Trimming stripped 3 bases from V and 7 bases from J, with 11 bases between. The CDR3 runs 13 residues. The CDR3 is CASSFTYAYTQYF. CDR3 coding DNA: TGTGCCAGCAGTTTCACATACGCATATACGCAGTATTTT.

The rearrangement uses TRBV18 and TRBJ2-7; TRBD1 might be the D (5 bases). Trimming removed 4 bases from V and 3 bases from J, with 16 bases in between. Per the germline V gene, CDR1 is KGHSH and CDR2 is LQKENI. This CDR3 has 15 amino acids. CDR3 nucleotides: TGTGCCAGCTCACAGGGCGAGACAGCAAGCTACGAGCAGTACTTC. This sequence encodes CASSQGETASYEQYF.

The J gene is TRBJ1-1, the V gene TRBV7-2, with D uncertain. The V gene's germline CDR1 is SGHTA and CDR2 FQGNSA. Trimming cost V 1 base and J 7 bases, with 13 bases left between them. This CDR3 region has 14 residues. The CDR3, as DNA: TGTGCCAGCAGCTTAGAAGGCTGGTACATTGAAGCTTTCTTT. Amino acid sequence: CASSLEGWYIEAFF.

The V and J genes are TRBV10-3 and TRBJ1-6; D is unclear. Germline CDR1 is ENHRY and CDR2 is SYGVKD. V lost 6 bases to trimming and J lost 5 bases, with 11 bases between them. The CDR3 has 14 residues. The CDR3 spells CAIRHGRDNSPLHF. CDR3 nucleotide sequence: TGTGCCATCAGACATGGACGAGATAATTCACCCCTCCACTTT.

This clonotype was detected ten times or more. The chain carries TRBV15 and TRBJ2-1; the match to TRBD2 covers 11 bases. This CDR3 has 16 residues. With 3 bases clipped from V and 4 bases from J, the junction kept 5 bases outside the gene matches. From germline, CDR1 is LNHNV and CDR2 YYDKDF (reference sequence). CDR3 DNA: TGTGCCACCAGCAGCCAGACTAGCGGGAAATACAATGAGCAGTTCTTC. Its protein is CATSSQTSGKYNEQFF.

V and J are TRBV7-8 and TRBJ2-3, with 12 bases that match TRBD2. The germline CDR1 and CDR2 sequences are SGHVS and FQNEAQ. V lost 5 bases to trimming and J lost 2 bases; unmatched junction nucleotides: 14. The CDR3 contains 19 residues. In nucleotides, the CDR3 is TGTGCCAGCAGCCTCCGACTAGCGGGAGCCCCGAACTACACAGATACGCAGTATTTT. Residues: CASSLRLAGAPNYTDTQYF.

The table lists this clonotype with many counts. The chain's CDR3 is CSATSYEQYF. The CDR3, as DNA: TGCAGTGCTACCTCCTACGAGCAGTACTTC. The chain joins TRBV20-1 to TRBJ2-7; D gene ambiguous. V lost 4 bases and J lost 0, with 1 base in between. Germline-derived CDR1 and CDR2 are DFQATT and SNEGSKA (reference sequence). The CDR3 is 10 residues long.

V is TRBV29-1 and J is TRBJ2-3; no definite D call. Germline V gene data show CDR1 as SQVTM and CDR2 as ANQGSEA. This CDR3 comprises 14 residues. V was shortened by 5 bases and J by 5 bases, with 17 bases between the two germline ends. DNA of the CDR3: TGCAGCGTTCGCGTCACAGCTGTCGAAGATACGCAGTATTTT. It encodes CSVRVTAVEDTQYF.

This clonotype was recorded many times. The rearrangement links TRBV7-2 to TRBJ1-2, with D possibly TRBD1 on 5 matching bases. The CDR3 runs 18 residues. Germline assignment: CDR1 SGHTA and CDR2 FQGNSA. With 2 bases removed from V and 2 bases from J, the gap between germline ends came to 21 bases. In DNA form, the CDR3 reads TGTGCCAGCAGCTTAAATGTTGGCAGGGAGTTGGTGAACTATGGCTACACCTTC. This encodes CASSLNVGRELVNYGYTF.

The chain links TRBV28 to TRBJ2-1; 8 nucleotides agree with TRBD1. V shed 7 bases, J shed 15 bases, and the junction held 11 bases outside the gene matches. This CDR3 region has 12 residues. CDR1 and CDR2 (germline): MDHEN, SYDVKM. Here the CDR3 DNA reads TGTGCCAGCAAATACCAGGGGGCTTCGCGGTTCTTC. Its translation is CASKYQGASRFF.

This clonotype was counted at least ten times. J is TRBJ1-1 and V is TRBV12-3 or TRBV12-4; D unresolved. Trimming removed 6 bases at V and 5 bases at J, with 7 bases between. The CDR3 is made up of 11 amino acids. The CDR3 spells CASSRGTEAFF. DNA of the CDR3: TGTGCCAGCAGCCGGGGTACTGAAGCTTTCTTT.

The chain couples TRBV6-5 to TRBJ2-3; D gene ambiguous. The DNA end is a closer match to TRBJ1-5, so the J assignment may be wrong. The CDR3 length is 12 residues. Germline V gives CDR1 MNHEY, CDR2 SVGAGI. The CDR3 reads CSVRGPRDTQHF. The CDR3 nucleotides read TGTTCTGTTCGGGGTCCTAGAGATACGCAGCATTTT.